These 20 T cell receptor beta chains originate from one sample sequenced in a study of T cells after yellow fever vaccination. Via MiXCR, TCRdb re-called the 5' RACE reads, giving one row per CDR3 protein. The sample has about 230,000 distinct CDR3 sequences, less than 7.5% seen once. This sample comprised CD4+ T cells sorted from PBMCs, obtained on the day of the yellow fever booster vaccination. These receptors all come from a man aged 25-40 years who received the YFV17D yellow fever vaccine.

A few counts support this clonotype. V gene TRBV5-6 combines with J gene TRBJ2-1; 12 bases map to TRBD1. CDR1 is SGHDT and CDR2 is YYEEEE in the germline V gene. This CDR3 contains 15 residues. V trimming: 1 base; J trimming: 10 bases; junction bases outside the gene matches: 6. The DNA of the CDR3 is TGTGCCAGCAGCTTGAGGGACAGGGGGCCAGGAGAGCAGTTCTTC. Translated: CASSLRDRGPGEQFF.

This clonotype has a count of ten or more. This rearrangement joins TRBV11-2 to TRBJ1-1; 7 bases map to TRBD1. Germline V lookup: CDR1 SGHAT, CDR2 FQNNGV. CDR3 length equals 15 residues. With 3 bases clipped from V and 5 bases from J, the junction kept 9 bases outside the gene matches. In DNA form, the CDR3 reads TGTGCCAGCAGCTTGGACTTGACAGGGAGGACTGAAGCTTTCTTT. As protein: CASSLDLTGRTEAFF.

This chain uses TRBV7-9 with TRBJ2-1; TRBD2 matches 8 bases. The CDR3 contains 14 residues. V lost 6 bases and J lost 3; bases outside the gene matches: 4. The V gene's germline CDR1 is SEHNR and CDR2 FQNEAQ (reference sequence). CDR3 in DNA: TGTGCCAGCAGAATTACTAGCGGCTACAATGAGCAGTTCTTC. This codes for CASRITSGYNEQFF.

This clonotype showed up just a few times. This chain joins TRBV6-5 and TRBJ2-7; 10 nucleotides agree with TRBD1. The CDR3 is made up of 15 amino acids. The trim removed 2 bases at V and 2 bases at J, leaving 3 bases unmatched. Germline V CDR1 and CDR2: MNHEY, SVGAGI. CDR3 loop: CASSYGTGATYEQYF. CDR3 coding DNA: TGTGCCAGCAGTTACGGGACAGGGGCTACCTACGAGCAGTACTTC.

This clonotype was detected ten times or more. The genes are TRBV15 and TRBJ2-5; the match to TRBD1 covers 9 bases. The junction had 5 bases not matched to a gene; V was cut back by 3 bases and J by 3 bases. Germline values: CDR1 LNHNV, CDR2 YYDKDF (reference sequence). This CDR3 is 15 amino acids long. DNA of the CDR3: TGTGCCACCAGCAGCGGGACAGGGAATAAAGAGACCCAGTACTTC. It codes for CATSSGTGNKETQYF.

The chain links TRBV10-3 to TRBJ2-3, with 8 bases lining up with TRBD2. The CDR3 consists of 13 residues. Per germline, CDR1 ENHRY and CDR2 SYGVKD. The trim removed 5 bases at V and 5 bases at J, leaving 3 bases unmatched. CDR3 in DNA: TGTGCCATCAGTAGCGGGAGAGGAGATACGCAGTATTTT. Protein sequence: CAISSGRGDTQYF.

The chain carries TRBV6-2 or TRBV6-3 and TRBJ1-5; D remains ambiguous. Germline CDR1 MNHEY, CDR2 SVGEGT. This CDR3 is built from 12 residues. V dropped 6 bases and J dropped 5 bases, with 8 bases sitting between them. CDR3 in DNA: TGTGCCAGCAGCGCCTGGGATCAGCCCCAGCATTTT. The encoded protein is CASSAWDQPQHF.

The chain carries TRBV14 and TRBJ2-7; D is unclear. The CDR3 loop spans 15 amino acids. Trimming took off 1 base at V and 3 bases at J, with 13 bases between the two ends. Germline V gives CDR1 SGHDN, CDR2 FVKESK. CDR3 residues: CASSQGLDPDYEQYF. In nucleotides, the CDR3 is TGTGCCAGCAGCCAAGGTCTGGACCCGGACTACGAGCAGTACTTC.

This clonotype appeared once. The V call is TRBV2, the J call TRBJ1-4; TRBD1 is a possible D gene (6 bases). The CDR3 has 16 amino acids. Germline V gene sequence: CDR1 SNHLY, CDR2 FYNNEI. V was pared by 4 bases and J by 10 bases, with 22 bases between. Here the CDR3 reads CASSVIGGGGHGKLFF. For the CDR3, the DNA is TGTGCCAGCAGTGTGATAGGGGGAGGAGGACATGGAAAACTGTTTTTT.

The chain uses TRBV12-3 or TRBV12-4 and TRBJ1-1; D gene unclear. This CDR3 region has 13 residues. Deletions cut 5 bases from V and 3 bases from J, with 10 bases between. The CDR3 reads CASSPFGHTEAFF. The CDR3 DNA is TGTGCCAGCAGTCCTTTCGGGCACACTGAAGCTTTCTTT.

This clonotype was picked up many times. The chain couples TRBV20-1 to TRBJ1-4; possibly TRBD1 for D (5 bases). The ends were cut back, 4 bases at V and 4 bases at J, with 10 bases in the middle. Germline lookup yields CDR1 DFQATT and CDR2 SNEGSKA (reference sequence). The CDR3 runs to 13 residues. The CDR3 coding sequence is TGCAGTGCTAACACGGGGGGTAATGAAAAACTGTTTTTT. Translated: CSANTGGNEKLFF.

The table lists this clonotype with many counts. This chain uses TRBV29-1 with TRBJ2-5, with 8 bases lining up with TRBD1. Looked up from germline, CDR1 is SQVTM and CDR2 is ANQGSEA. Unmatched junction bases numbered 9, after V lost 5 bases and J lost 4 bases. The CDR3 is made up of 14 amino acids. The CDR3 DNA sequence: TGCAGCGTTCTCCCCCGGACAGGGAGAGAGACCCAGTACTTC. It encodes CSVLPRTGRETQYF.

This clonotype has a count of ten or more. The genes are TRBV7-2 and TRBJ2-7; D may be TRBD2 (5 bases). This CDR3 contains 14 residues. V was trimmed by 5 bases and J by 3 bases, leaving 14 bases between them. Germline V gene data show CDR1 as SGHTA and CDR2 as FQGNSA. Here the CDR3 reads CASSPRNRDYEQYF. In nucleotides, the CDR3 is TGTGCCAGCAGCCCGAGGAATCGGGACTACGAGCAGTACTTC.

This clonotype was found a few times. The chain carries TRBV7-9 and TRBJ2-3; no clear D. V was pared by 6 bases and J by 0 bases, with 7 bases between. Germline V gene data show CDR1 as SEHNR and CDR2 as FQNEAQ (reference sequence). The CDR3 loop spans 13 amino acids. The CDR3 here is CASSTQSTDTQYF. CDR3 DNA: TGTGCCAGCAGTACCCAGAGCACAGATACGCAGTATTTT.

This clonotype was seen a handful of times. The chain combines TRBV28 with TRBJ2-1; perhaps TRBD1 as D (6 bases). This CDR3 spans 14 amino acids. Germline values: CDR1 MDHEN, CDR2 SYDVKM. Deletions cut 8 bases from V and 0 bases from J, with 11 bases between. This CDR3 is CASYTGISYNEQFF. The CDR3 region has the DNA TGTGCCAGCTACACAGGGATCTCCTACAATGAGCAGTTCTTC.

The chain links TRBV7-2 to TRBJ1-3; D remains ambiguous. Per germline, CDR1 SGHTA and CDR2 FQGNSA. V was shortened by 5 bases and J by 0 bases, with 14 bases between the two germline ends. This CDR3 spans 16 amino acids. The CDR3 loop reads CASSPGPPRSGNTIYF. Here the CDR3 DNA reads TGTGCCAGCAGCCCTGGGCCCCCACGCTCTGGAAACACCATATATTTT.

For the CDR3, the DNA is TGCGCCAGCAGCCCGGGACAGAGCCGGATGAACACTGAAGCTTTCTTT. It encodes CASSPGQSRMNTEAFF. The genes are TRBV5-1 and TRBJ1-1; 7 bases are a match to TRBD1. After removal of 4 bases from V and 0 bases from J, the junction contained 9 bases not matched to a gene. Germline loops: CDR1 SGHRS, CDR2 YFSETQ. This CDR3 comprises 16 residues.

This rearrangement joins TRBV5-1 to TRBJ1-1, with a weak D call TRBD1 (5 bases). The V end was cut by 0 bases, the J end by 4 bases, with 19 bases between. The CDR3 is 17 residues long. Germline CDR1 and CDR2: SGHRS and YFSETQ. The CDR3 loop is CASSLVLQGERGTEAFF. In nucleotides, the CDR3 is TGCGCCAGCAGCTTGGTGTTGCAGGGAGAGAGGGGCACTGAAGCTTTCTTT.

Only a few counts were recorded for this clonotype. The chain combines TRBV5-1 with TRBJ1-4; D may be TRBD1 (5 bases). The CDR3 covers 13 residues. V was clipped by 4 bases and J by 6 bases, with 10 bases between them. From germline, CDR1 is SGHRS and CDR2 YFSETQ. The CDR3 spells CASSLGTYEKLFF. In DNA, the CDR3 is TGCGCCAGCAGCCTCGGGACCTATGAAAAACTGTTTTTT.

This chain joins TRBV10-3 and TRBJ2-7; 9 bases agree with TRBD2. Looked up from germline, CDR1 is ENHRY and CDR2 is SYGVKD. The CDR3 runs 15 residues. V shed 5 bases, J shed 3 bases, and the junction held 8 bases outside the gene matches. The CDR3 loop is CAISPGLSGSYEQYF. DNA for the CDR3: TGTGCCATCAGTCCTGGCCTTAGCGGGAGCTACGAGCAGTACTTC.